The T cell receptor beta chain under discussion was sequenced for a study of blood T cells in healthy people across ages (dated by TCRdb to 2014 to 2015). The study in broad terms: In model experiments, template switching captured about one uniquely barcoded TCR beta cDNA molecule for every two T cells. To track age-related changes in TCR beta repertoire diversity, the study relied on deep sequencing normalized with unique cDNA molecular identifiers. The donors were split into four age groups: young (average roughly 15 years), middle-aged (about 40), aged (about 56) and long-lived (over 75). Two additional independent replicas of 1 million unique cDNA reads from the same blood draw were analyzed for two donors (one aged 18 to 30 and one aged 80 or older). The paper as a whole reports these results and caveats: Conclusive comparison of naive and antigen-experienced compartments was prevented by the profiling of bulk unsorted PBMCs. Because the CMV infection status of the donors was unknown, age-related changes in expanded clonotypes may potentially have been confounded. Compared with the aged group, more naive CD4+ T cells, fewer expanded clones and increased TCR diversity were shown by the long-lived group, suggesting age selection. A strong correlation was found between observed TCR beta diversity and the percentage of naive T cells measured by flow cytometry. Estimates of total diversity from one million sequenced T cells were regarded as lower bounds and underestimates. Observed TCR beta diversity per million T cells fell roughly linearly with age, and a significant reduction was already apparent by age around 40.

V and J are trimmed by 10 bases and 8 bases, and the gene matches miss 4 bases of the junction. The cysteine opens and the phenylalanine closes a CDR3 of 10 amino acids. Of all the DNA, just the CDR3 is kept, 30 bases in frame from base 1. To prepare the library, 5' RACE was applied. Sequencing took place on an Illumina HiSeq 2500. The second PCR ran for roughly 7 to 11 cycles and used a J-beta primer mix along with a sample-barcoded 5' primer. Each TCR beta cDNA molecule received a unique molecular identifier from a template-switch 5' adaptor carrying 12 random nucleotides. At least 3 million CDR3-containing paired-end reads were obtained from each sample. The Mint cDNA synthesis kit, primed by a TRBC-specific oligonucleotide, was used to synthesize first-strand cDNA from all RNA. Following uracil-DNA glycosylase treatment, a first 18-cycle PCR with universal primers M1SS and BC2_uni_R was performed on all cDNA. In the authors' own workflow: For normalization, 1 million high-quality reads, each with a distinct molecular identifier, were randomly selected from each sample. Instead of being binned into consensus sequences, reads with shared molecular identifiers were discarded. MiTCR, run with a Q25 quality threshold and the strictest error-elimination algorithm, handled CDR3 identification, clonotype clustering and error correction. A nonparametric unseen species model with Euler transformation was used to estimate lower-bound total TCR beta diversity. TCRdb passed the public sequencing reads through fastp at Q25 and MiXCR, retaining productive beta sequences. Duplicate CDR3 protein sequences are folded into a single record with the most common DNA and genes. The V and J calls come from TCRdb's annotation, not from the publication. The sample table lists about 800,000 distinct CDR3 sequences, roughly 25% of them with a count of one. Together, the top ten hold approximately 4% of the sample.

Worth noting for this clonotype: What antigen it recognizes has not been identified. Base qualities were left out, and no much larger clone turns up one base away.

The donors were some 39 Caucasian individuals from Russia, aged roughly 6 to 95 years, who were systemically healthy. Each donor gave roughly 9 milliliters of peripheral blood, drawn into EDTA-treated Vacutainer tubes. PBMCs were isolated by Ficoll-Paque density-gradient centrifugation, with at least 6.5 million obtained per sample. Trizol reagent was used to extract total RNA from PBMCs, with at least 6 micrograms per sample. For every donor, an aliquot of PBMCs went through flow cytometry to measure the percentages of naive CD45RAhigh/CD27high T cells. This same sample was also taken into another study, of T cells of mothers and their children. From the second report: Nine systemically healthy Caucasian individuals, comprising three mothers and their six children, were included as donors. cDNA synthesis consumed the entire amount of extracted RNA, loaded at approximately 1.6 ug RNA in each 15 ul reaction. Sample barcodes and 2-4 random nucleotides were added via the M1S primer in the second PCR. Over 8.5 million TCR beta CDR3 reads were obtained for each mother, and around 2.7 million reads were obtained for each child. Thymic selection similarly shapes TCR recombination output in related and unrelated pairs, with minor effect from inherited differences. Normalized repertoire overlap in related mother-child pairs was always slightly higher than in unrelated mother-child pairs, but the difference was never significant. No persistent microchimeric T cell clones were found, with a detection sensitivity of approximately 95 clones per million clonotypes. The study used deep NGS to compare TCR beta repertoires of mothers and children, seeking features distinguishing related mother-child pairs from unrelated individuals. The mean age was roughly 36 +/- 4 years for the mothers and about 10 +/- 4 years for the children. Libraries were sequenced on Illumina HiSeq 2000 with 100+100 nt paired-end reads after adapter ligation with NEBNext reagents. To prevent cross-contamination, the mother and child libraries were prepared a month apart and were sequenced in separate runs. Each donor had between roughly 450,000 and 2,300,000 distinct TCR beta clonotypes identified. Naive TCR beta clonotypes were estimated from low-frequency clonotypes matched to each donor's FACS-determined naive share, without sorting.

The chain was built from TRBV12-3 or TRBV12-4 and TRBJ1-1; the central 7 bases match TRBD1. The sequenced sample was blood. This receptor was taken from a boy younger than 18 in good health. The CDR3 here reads CAMQGEEAFF. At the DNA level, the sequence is TGTGCCATGCAGGGGGAAGAAGCTTTCTTT.